The clone carrying this T cell receptor beta chain has just a few counts. The antigen remains undetermined. V lost 3 bases and J 5 bases, leaving 13 bases between the germline ends. This CDR3 comprises 14 residues. The germline gives CDR1 LGHNA, CDR2 YSLEER. This record comes from a study of cytomegalovirus exposure and HLA in healthy donors. Study-wide context: Roughly 179 million T cells yielded 90 million to 130 million unique TCR beta sequences, as an earlier analysis found.

Vbeta (60) and Jbeta (13) primers were used in the PCR. Clones were sequenced by immunoSEQ multiplex PCR, and TCRdb holds only the in-frame ones, with some missing. This sample has some 120,000 clones, with 82% found just once. Study findings and constraints: Earlier analysis found most TCR beta V segments productive about 87% or about 30% of the time. It was reported in a later analysis that an Asian-associated ancestry cluster showed fewer N-insertions than the approximately 670-donor mean. It was confirmed in vitro that a few of the CMV-associated chains were specific for CMV antigens.

This sequence was found in a male donor in good health and CMV-seropositive. The sequencing sample was made of PBMCs. V is TRBV4-3 and J is TRBJ1-2; a weak D match, TRBD1 (6 bases). CDR3 sequence: CASSQATGPYGYTF. The CDR3 nucleotides read TGCGCCAGCAGCCAGGCGACAGGCCCTTATGGCTACACCTTC.